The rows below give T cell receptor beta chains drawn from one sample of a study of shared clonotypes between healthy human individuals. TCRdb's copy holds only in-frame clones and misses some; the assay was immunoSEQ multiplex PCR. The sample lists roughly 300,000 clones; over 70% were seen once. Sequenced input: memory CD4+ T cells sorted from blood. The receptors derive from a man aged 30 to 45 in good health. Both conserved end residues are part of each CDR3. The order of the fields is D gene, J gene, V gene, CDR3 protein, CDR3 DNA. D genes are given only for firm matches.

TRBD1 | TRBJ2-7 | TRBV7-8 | CASSPRNSAGGLSRQYF | TGTGCCAGCAGCCCACGTAACTCTGCAGGGGGCCTCTCCCGGCAGTACTTC
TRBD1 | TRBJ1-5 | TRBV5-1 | CASSLQGAVNQPQHF | TGCGCCAGCAGCTTACAGGGGGCAGTTAATCAGCCCCAGCATTTT
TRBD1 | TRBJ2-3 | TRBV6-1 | CASSPQGGSTDTQYF | TGTGCCAGCAGTCCCCAAGGGGGCAGCACAGATACGCAGTATTTT
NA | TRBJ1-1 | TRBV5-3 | CARSVMFGWKNTEAFF | TGTGCCAGAAGCGTTATGTTCGGGTGGAAGAACACTGAAGCTTTCTTT
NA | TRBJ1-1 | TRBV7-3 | CASSRSREHTEAFF | TGTGCCAGCAGCAGAAGCAGAGAACACACTGAAGCTTTCTTT
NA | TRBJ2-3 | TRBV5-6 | CASSLRQAYTQYF | TGTGCCAGCAGCTTGAGGCAGGCATATACGCAGTATTTT
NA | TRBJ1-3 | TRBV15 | CATSRDLWSGAGNTIYF | TGTGCCACCAGCAGAGATCTCTGGAGTGGGGCGGGAAACACCATATATTTT
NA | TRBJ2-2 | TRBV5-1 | CASRDGGYTGELFF | TGCGCCAGCCGAGATGGCGGCTACACCGGGGAGCTGTTTTTT
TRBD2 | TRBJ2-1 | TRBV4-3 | CASSQDLGSGRAGEQFF | TGCGCCAGCAGCCAAGATTTGGGTAGCGGGAGGGCCGGTGAGCAGTTCTTC
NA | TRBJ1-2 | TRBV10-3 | CAISGGSAYGYTF | TGTGCCATCAGTGGGGGTTCGGCCTATGGCTACACCTTC
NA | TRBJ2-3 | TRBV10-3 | CAISEIQRDTQYF | TGTGCCATCAGTGAGATCCAACGAGATACGCAGTATTTT
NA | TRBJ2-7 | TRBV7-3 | CASSPNGAGSYEQYF | TGTGCCAGCAGCCCCAACGGGGCAGGCTCCTACGAGCAGTACTTC
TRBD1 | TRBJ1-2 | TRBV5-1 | CASKGADYGYTF | TGCGCCAGCAAGGGGGCGGACTATGGCTACACCTTC
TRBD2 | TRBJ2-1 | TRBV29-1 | CSVGGGGYNEQFF | TGCAGCGTTGGGGGGGGAGGATACAATGAGCAGTTCTTC
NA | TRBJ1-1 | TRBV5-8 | CASSLIGFWRAFF | TGTGCCAGCAGCCTCATAGGATTCTGGAGGGCTTTCTTT
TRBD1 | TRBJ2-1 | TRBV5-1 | CASSPGQTTYNEQFF | TGCGCCAGCAGCCCGGGACAGACCACCTACAATGAGCAGTTCTTC